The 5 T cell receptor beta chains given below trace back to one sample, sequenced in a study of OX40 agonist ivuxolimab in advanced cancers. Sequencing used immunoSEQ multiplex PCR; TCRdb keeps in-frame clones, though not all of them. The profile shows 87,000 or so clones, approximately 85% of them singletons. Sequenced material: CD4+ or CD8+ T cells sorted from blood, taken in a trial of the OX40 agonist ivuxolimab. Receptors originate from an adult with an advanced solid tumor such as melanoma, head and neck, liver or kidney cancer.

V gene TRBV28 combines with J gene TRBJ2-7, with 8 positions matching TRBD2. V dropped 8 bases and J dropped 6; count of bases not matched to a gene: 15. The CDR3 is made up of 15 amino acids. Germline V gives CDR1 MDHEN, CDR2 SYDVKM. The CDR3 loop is CASHNGGLVISEQYF. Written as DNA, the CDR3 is TGTGCCAGCCACAACGGGGGACTAGTAATCTCCGAGCAGTACTTC.

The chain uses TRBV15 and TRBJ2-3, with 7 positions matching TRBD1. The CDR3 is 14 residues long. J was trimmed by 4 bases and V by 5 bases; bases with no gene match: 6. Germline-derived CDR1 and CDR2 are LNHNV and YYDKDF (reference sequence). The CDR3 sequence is CATSLDRAADTQYF. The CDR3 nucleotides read TGTGCCACCAGCCTAGACAGGGCGGCAGATACGCAGTATTTT.

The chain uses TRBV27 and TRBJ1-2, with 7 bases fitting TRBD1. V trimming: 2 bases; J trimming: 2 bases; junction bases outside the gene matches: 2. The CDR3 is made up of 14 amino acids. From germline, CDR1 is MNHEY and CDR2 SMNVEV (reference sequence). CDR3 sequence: CASSLNRGNYGYTF. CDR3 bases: TGTGCCAGCAGTTTAAACAGGGGAAACTATGGCTACACCTTC.

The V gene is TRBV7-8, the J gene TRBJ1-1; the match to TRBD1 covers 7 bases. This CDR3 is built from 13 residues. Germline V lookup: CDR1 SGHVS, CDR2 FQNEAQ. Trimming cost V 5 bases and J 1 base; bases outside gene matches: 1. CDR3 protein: CASSHRGNTEAFF. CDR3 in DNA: TGTGCCAGCAGCCACAGGGGGAACACTGAAGCTTTCTTT. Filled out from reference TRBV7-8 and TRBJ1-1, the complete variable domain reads GAGVSQSPRYKVAKRGQDVALRCDPISGHVSLFWYQQALGQGPEFLTYFQNEAQLDKSGLPSDRFFAERPEGSVSTLKIQRTQQEDSAVYLCASSHRGNTEAFFGQGTRLTVV.

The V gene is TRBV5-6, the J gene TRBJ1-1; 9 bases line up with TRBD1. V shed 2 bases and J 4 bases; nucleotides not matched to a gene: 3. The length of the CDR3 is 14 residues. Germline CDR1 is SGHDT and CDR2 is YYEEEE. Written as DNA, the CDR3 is TGTGCCAGCAGCTTTGGGACAGGGAGCACTGAAGCTTTCTTT. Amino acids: CASSFGTGSTEAFF.